Listed here is a single T cell receptor beta chain. Trimming removed 2 bases at V and 4 bases at J, with 13 bases between. The CDR3 covers 15 residues. Germline CDR1 SGHDT, CDR2 YYEEEE. The data were obtained in a study of sequential checkpoint blockade in melanoma. For the study at large: After both sequences, patients received maintenance nivolumab.

Only in-frame clones appear in the TCRdb table, and some are missing; sequencing was by immunoSEQ multiplex PCR. This sample has about 14,000 clones, with roughly four fifths found just once. Documented treatment: randomized to nivolumab then ipilimumab (arm A) or the reverse (arm B). None of the patients previously received DNA-damaging chemotherapy. Sorted cells were live CD3+CD8+, lacking CD19 and CD56, from PBMCs. This rearrangement joins TRBV5-6 to TRBJ1-5; D not certain. Sequencing was performed on CD8+ T cells sorted from blood (inferred from file names), taken from a patient given nivolumab and ipilimumab in sequence. The TCR comes from a human donor with melanoma. The DNA for the CDR3 is TGTGCCAGCAGCTTTTCTAGGTACCCGAATCAGCCCCAGCATTTT. Its translation is CASSFSRYPNQPQHF.